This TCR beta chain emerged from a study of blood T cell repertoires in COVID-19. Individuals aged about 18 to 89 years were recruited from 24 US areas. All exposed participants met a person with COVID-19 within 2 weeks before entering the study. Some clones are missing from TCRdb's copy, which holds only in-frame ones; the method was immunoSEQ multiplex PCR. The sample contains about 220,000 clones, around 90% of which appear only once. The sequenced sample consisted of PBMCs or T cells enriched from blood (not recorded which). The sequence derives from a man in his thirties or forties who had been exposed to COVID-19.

CDR3 residues: CATSRDRGGEDGYTF. The CDR3 nucleotides read TGTGCCACCAGCAGAGATCGAGGGGGCGAGGATGGCTACACCTTC. The chain links TRBV15 to TRBJ1-2; 7 bases are a match to TRBD1. CDR3 length: 15 residues. In germline, CDR1 is LNHNV, CDR2 YYDKDF (reference sequence). V dropped 0 bases and J dropped 6; count of bases not matched to a gene: 7.